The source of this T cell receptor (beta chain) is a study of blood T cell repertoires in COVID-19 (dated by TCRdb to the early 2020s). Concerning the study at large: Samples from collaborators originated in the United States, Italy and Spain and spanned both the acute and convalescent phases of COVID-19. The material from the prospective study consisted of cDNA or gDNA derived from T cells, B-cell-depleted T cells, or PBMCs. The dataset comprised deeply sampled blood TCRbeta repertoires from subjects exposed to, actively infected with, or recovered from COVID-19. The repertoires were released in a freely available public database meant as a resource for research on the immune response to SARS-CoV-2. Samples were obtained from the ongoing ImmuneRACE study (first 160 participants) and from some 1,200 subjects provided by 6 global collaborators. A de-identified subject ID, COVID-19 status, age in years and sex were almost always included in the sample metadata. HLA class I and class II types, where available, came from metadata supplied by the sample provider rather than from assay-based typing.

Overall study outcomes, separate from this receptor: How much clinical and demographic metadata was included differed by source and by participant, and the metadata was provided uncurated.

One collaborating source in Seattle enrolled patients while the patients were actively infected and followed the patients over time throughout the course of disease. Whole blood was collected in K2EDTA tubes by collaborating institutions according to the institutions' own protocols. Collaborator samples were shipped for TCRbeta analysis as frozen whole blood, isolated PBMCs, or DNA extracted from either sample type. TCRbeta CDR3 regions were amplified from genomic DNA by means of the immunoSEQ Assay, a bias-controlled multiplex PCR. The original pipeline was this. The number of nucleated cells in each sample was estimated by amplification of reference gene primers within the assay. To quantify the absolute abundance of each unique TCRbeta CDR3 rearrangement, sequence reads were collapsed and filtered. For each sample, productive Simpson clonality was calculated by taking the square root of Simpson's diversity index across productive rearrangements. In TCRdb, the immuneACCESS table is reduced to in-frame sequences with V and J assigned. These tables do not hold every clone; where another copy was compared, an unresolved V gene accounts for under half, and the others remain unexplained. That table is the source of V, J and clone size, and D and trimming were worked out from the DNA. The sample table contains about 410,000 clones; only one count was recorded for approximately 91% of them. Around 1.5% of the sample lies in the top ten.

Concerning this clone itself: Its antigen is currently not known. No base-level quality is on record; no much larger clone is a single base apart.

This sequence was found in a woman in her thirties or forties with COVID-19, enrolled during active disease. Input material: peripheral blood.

Here is the DNA: TGTGCCAGCAGCCAATACGGGACAGGGTCCACCGGGGAGCTGTTTTTT. The resulting protein is CASSQYGTGSTGELFF. The chain employs TRBV16 and TRBJ2-2, with 9 bases in between that match TRBD1. Reading the germline V gene gives CDR1 KGHSY and CDR2 FQNENV. The CDR3 goes from the cysteine to the phenylalanine over 16 residues. The kept DNA is CDR3 alone, 48 bases in frame from the first base. Here V drops 1 base and J drops 4 bases, and the junction holds 4 bases not matched to any gene. The CDR3 plus the reference TRBV16 and TRBJ2-2 genes for the other parts give the full variable domain: GEEVAQTPKHLVRGEGQKAKLYCAPIKGHSYVFWYQQVLKNEFKFLISFQNENVFDETGMPKERFSAKCLPNSPCSLEIQATKLEDSAVYFCASSQYGTGSTGELFFGEGSRLTVL.